Below are 2 T cell receptor beta chains sequenced from a single sample in a study of response to subunit inactivated influenza vaccine. TCRdb reanalysed the RT-PCR reads using MiXCR and keeps one entry per CDR3 protein. This sample carries about 500,000 distinct CDR3 sequences, more than 15% of them seen once, and the ten largest clones take less than 4%. Specimen: CD4+ T cells sorted from PBMCs, collected around 25 months after vaccination. These receptors were obtained from a man aged 45-69 years who received an inactivated influenza vaccine.

The sample holds a few counts of this clonotype. The chain uses TRBV5-1 and TRBJ2-3; 7 nucleotides match TRBD2. V was pared by 7 bases and J by 0 bases, with 11 bases of the junction left unmatched. Germline values: CDR1 SGHRS, CDR2 YFSETQ. The CDR3 runs 16 residues. The DNA of the CDR3 is TGCGCCAGCCGGCTTTTAGCGGGCCGAAGCACAGATACGCAGTATTTT. Translation: CASRLLAGRSTDTQYF.

V usage is TRBV12-3 or TRBV12-4 and J usage is TRBJ2-7; D remains ambiguous. The length of the CDR3 is 15 residues. Trimming removed 5 bases from V and 0 bases from J, with 14 bases in between. The CDR3 nucleotides read TGTGCCAGCAGTAATAAAGGGCTGAGCTCCTACGAGCAGTACTTC. Translating it yields CASSNKGLSSYEQYF.